These 27 T cell receptor beta chains were all obtained from the same sample, sequenced in a study of shared clonotypes between healthy human individuals. Generated by immunoSEQ multiplex PCR, the TCRdb table keeps only in-frame clones and is missing some. The sample includes around 2,000,000 clones, 90% to 95% of them seen just once. Specimen: naive CD4+ T cells sorted from blood. Stated subset: CD45RA+ positively selected. The receptor source for this set is a man aged 18 to 30 in good health.

As to this clone: The sample carries other DNA sequences with the same CDR3. The CDR3 sequence is CASSRTSGSYEQYF. CDR3 bases: TGTGCCAGCAGCCGGACTAGCGGGAGCTACGAGCAGTACTTC. V is TRBV7-8 and J is TRBJ2-7; 13 bases fit TRBD2. The V segment lost 5 bases and the J segment 3 bases; nucleotides outside the gene matches: 1. The germline V gene encodes CDR1 SGHVS and CDR2 FQNEAQ. The CDR3 extends over 14 amino acids. The variable domain in full, completed from reference TRBV7-8 and TRBJ2-7, reads GAGVSQSPRYKVAKRGQDVALRCDPISGHVSLFWYQQALGQGPEFLTYFQNEAQLDKSGLPSDRFFAERPEGSVSTLKIQRTQQEDSAVYLCASSRTSGSYEQYFGPGTRLTVT.

The J gene is TRBJ1-2, the V gene TRBV2; maybe TRBD1 (5 bases). CDR3 length: 13 amino acids. Trimming pared 3 bases from V and 4 bases from J, leaving 9 bases between. Germline V CDR1 and CDR2: SNHLY, FYNNEI. The CDR3, as DNA: TGTGCCAGCAGTGAGGGGGGTACCTATGGCTACACCTTC. It codes for CASSEGGTYGYTF.

On this clone itself: The sample contains more than one DNA sequence encoding this CDR3. The chain recombines TRBV6-5 with TRBJ1-6; the match to TRBD1 covers 9 bases. The CDR3 spans 15 residues. Germline trimming cut 1 base from V and 6 bases from J; bases unmatched to any gene: 1. CDR1 MNHEY and CDR2 SVGAGI come from the germline V gene. CDR3 protein: CASSYLDRGNSPLHF. In DNA form, the CDR3 reads TGTGCCAGCAGTTACTTGGACAGGGGTAATTCACCCCTCCACTTT.

This sequence joins TRBV14 and TRBJ2-7; the D call may be TRBD1 or TRBD2 (6 bases each). This CDR3 is built from 14 residues. Trimming stripped 1 base from V and 6 bases from J, with 13 bases between. The germline V gene has CDR1 SGHDN and CDR2 FVKESK. The CDR3 loop is CASSQVWGAGEQYF. In DNA, the CDR3 is TGTGCCAGCAGCCAAGTTTGGGGGGCCGGCGAGCAGTACTTC. The variable domain in full, completed from reference TRBV14 and TRBJ2-7, reads EAGVTQFPSHSVIEKGQTVTLRCDPISGHDNLYWYRRVMGKEIKFLLHFVKESKQDESGMPNNRFLAERTGGTYSTLKVQPAELEDSGVYFCASSQVWGAGEQYFGPGTRLTVT.

The chain recombines TRBV28 with TRBJ2-2; D may be TRBD2 (5 bases). The V end was cut by 6 bases, the J end by 0 bases, with 14 bases between. This CDR3 is built from 16 residues. Germline V gene sequence: CDR1 MDHEN, CDR2 SYDVKM. The CDR3 region has the DNA TGTGCCAGCAGAGATAGCGCACTCGCGAACACCGGGGAGCTGTTTTTT. Protein: CASRDSALANTGELFF.

The chain is built from TRBV21-1 and TRBJ2-3; the DNA was not compared with TRBD2, the D call given in the table. TRBV21-1 is assigned pseudogene status. This CDR3 spans 14 amino acids. The CDR3 DNA is TGTGCCCCACCCCTACTAGCGGCACCAGATACGCAGTATTTT. It is translated as CAPPLLAAPDTQYF.

The chain employs TRBV29-1 and TRBJ1-2; D is ambiguous. The CDR3 consists of 15 residues. Germline V lookup: CDR1 SQVTM, CDR2 ANQGSEA. V lost 3 bases and J lost 2, with 16 bases in between. The CDR3 is CSVDLVPGVNYGYTF. Written as DNA, the CDR3 is TGCAGCGTTGATCTTGTCCCAGGCGTCAACTATGGCTACACCTTC. The variable domain in full, completed from reference TRBV29-1 and TRBJ1-2, reads SAVISQKPSRDICQRGTSLTIQCQVDSQVTMMFWYRQQPGQSLTLIATANQGSEATYESGFVIDKFPISRPNLTFSTLTVSNMSPEDSSIYLCSVDLVPGVNYGYTFGSGTRLTVV.

V usage is TRBV5-1 and J usage is TRBJ2-7; tentatively, D is TRBD1 or TRBD2 (6 bases each). In germline, CDR1 is SGHRS, CDR2 YFSETQ. The V gene lost 6 bases and the J gene lost 3 bases, with 19 bases spanning the gap. The CDR3 is 15 residues long. For the CDR3, the DNA is TGCGCCAGCACCCCTTCGGGGGCGGTAATCTACGAGCAGTACTTC. Its translation: CASTPSGAVIYEQYF.

V and J are TRBV2 and TRBJ1-2; 9 nucleotides align to TRBD1. The CDR3 loop spans 11 amino acids. Germline V gene lookup returns CDR1 SNHLY and CDR2 FYNNEI. The junction had 2 bases not matched to a gene; V was cut back by 3 bases and J by 12 bases. The CDR3, as DNA: TGTGCCAGCAGTGACCGGACAGGGGACACCTTC. Its protein product is CASSDRTGDTF.

Regarding this clone: Other DNA sequences within the sample encode an identical CDR3. This chain uses TRBV5-1 with TRBJ1-5, with unresolved D. The CDR3 sequence is 14 residues long. CDR1 SGHRS and CDR2 YFSETQ come from the germline V gene. V was clipped by 0 bases and J by 3 bases, with 7 bases between them. The CDR3 sequence is CASSLGGPNQPQHF. The CDR3 nucleotides read TGCGCCAGCAGCTTGGGAGGTCCCAATCAGCCCCAGCATTTT.

This rearrangement joins TRBV2 to TRBJ2-3; the D is unclear. V lost 7 bases and J 6 bases, leaving 11 bases between the germline ends. Germline V gene sequence: CDR1 SNHLY, CDR2 FYNNEI. The CDR3 extends over 12 amino acids. The CDR3 is CASIDISDTQYF. The DNA for the CDR3 is TGTGCCAGCATCGACATTTCGGATACGCAGTATTTT.

A single count supports this clone. The CDR3 sequence: CASSSPGDPMGYEQYF. In nucleotides, the CDR3 is TGTGCCAGCAGTTCCCCGGGGGACCCCATGGGGTACGAGCAGTACTTC. The J gene is TRBJ2-7, the V gene TRBV6-5; tentative D call: TRBD2 (6 bases). Germline V gene data show CDR1 as MNHEY and CDR2 as SVGAGI. Trimming took off 4 bases at V and 4 bases at J, with 20 bases between the two ends. CDR3 length equals 16 residues.

The chain couples TRBV30 to TRBJ2-3, with D perhaps TRBD1 (5 bases). This CDR3 is built from 15 residues. V was cut by 0 bases and J by 4 bases, with 14 bases left in between. Germline CDR1 GTSNPN, CDR2 SVGIG (reference sequence). CDR3 sequence reads: CAWSVWQGSADTQYF. As DNA, the CDR3 is TGTGCCTGGAGTGTATGGCAGGGTAGTGCAGATACGCAGTATTTT.

V usage is TRBV10-3 and J usage is TRBJ2-3, with 14 positions matching TRBD2. The germline gives CDR1 ENHRY, CDR2 SYGVKD. Unmatched junction bases numbered 4, after V lost 6 bases and J lost 5 bases. This CDR3 has 15 residues. CDR3 protein: CAIRTSGGAIDTQYF. Written as DNA, the CDR3 is TGTGCCATCAGGACTAGCGGGGGGGCCATAGATACGCAGTATTTT.

The chain's CDR3 is CASSYSSLFWNEQFF. The CDR3 DNA follows: TGTGCCAGCAGTTACTCGAGCTTATTTTGGAATGAGCAGTTCTTC. J is TRBJ2-1 and V is TRBV6-5; D remains ambiguous. This CDR3 is 15 amino acids long. From germline, CDR1 is MNHEY and CDR2 SVGAGI. Trimming left V 0 bases short and J 7 bases short, with 13 bases between.

The chain links TRBV7-3 to TRBJ2-7; perhaps TRBD2 as D (5 bases). Germline V CDR1 and CDR2: SGHTA, FQGTGA. Trimming shortened V by 5 bases and J by 5 bases, and 19 bases separated the two germline ends. The CDR3 has 15 residues. CDR3 DNA sequence: TGTGCCAGCAGCCCGATAGCTAGCAATTGGGACGAGCAGTACTTC. Protein: CASSPIASNWDEQYF.

The chain has TRBV6-5 and TRBJ2-7, with TRBD2 as a possible D gene (5 bases). Between the trimmed V and J ends, which lost 6 bases and 0 bases, there was a span of 12 bases. CDR1 and CDR2 from the germline V gene are MNHEY and SVGAGI. CDR3 length equals 14 residues. DNA of the CDR3: TGTGCCAGCAGAGGACTGTCGAGCTCCTACGAGCAGTACTTC. This translates into CASRGLSSSYEQYF.

This clone was seen ten or more times. The V call is TRBV18, the J call TRBJ1-1; D is unclear. This CDR3 has 16 amino acids. The germline CDR1 and CDR2 sequences are KGHSH and LQKENI. The ends were cut back, 4 bases at V and 4 bases at J, with 19 bases in the middle. The chain's CDR3 is CASSQDTEWAATEAFF. CDR3 DNA sequence: TGTGCCAGCTCACAAGATACGGAATGGGCCGCCACTGAAGCTTTCTTT.

CDR3 coding DNA: TGTGCCAGCAGGGAAAATATCGGATTGAAGGCTTTCTTT. It translates to CASRENIGLKAFF. The rearrangement links TRBV2 to TRBJ1-1; D is uncertain. Germline assignment: CDR1 SNHLY and CDR2 FYNNEI. This CDR3 has 13 residues. The germline V and J ends were trimmed by 6 bases and 11 bases, with 19 bases remaining between them.

The chain couples TRBV27 to TRBJ1-1, with TRBD1 matching over 7 bases. Germline CDR1 reads MNHEY; CDR2 reads SMNVEV (reference sequence). The CDR3 has 14 amino acids. After removal of 5 bases from V and 8 bases from J, the junction contained 11 bases not matched to a gene. CDR3: CASSSGQADKEAFF. The DNA for the CDR3 is TGTGCCAGCAGTAGTGGACAGGCCGACAAGGAAGCTTTCTTT.

In this sample, this clone turned up once. V gene TRBV19 combines with J gene TRBJ2-2, with TRBD1 identical over 7 bases. Looked up from germline, CDR1 is LNHDA and CDR2 is SQIVND (reference sequence). After removal of 6 bases from V and 4 bases from J, the junction contained 11 bases not matched to a gene. The CDR3 runs 16 residues. The CDR3 reads CASRGPGQRTTGELFF. The DNA of the CDR3 is TGTGCCAGTAGGGGACCGGGACAGAGGACCACCGGGGAGCTGTTTTTT. Full variable domain (rest looked up from reference TRBV19 and TRBJ2-2): DGGITQSPKYLFRKEGQNVTLSCEQNLNHDAMYWYRQDPGQGLRLIYYSQIVNDFQKGDIAEGYSVSREKKESFPLTVTSAQKNPTAFYLCASRGPGQRTTGELFFGEGSRLTVL.

V usage is TRBV10-3 and J usage is TRBJ1-6; D perhaps matches TRBD1 (5 bases). CDR3 length: 14 amino acids. Trimming cost V 7 bases and J 7 bases, with 14 bases left between them. Looked up from germline, CDR1 is ENHRY and CDR2 is SYGVKD. This CDR3 is CAITPDSLNSPLHF. The CDR3 DNA reads as TGTGCCATCACCCCAGACAGCCTCAATTCACCCCTCCACTTT.

The chain carries TRBV2 and TRBJ2-7, with D possibly matching TRBD2 (6 bases). Trimming removed 11 bases from V and 2 bases from J, with 13 bases in between. Germline loops: CDR1 SNHLY, CDR2 FYNNEI. There are 12 residues in the CDR3. CDR3 sequence reads: CASRDFPYEQYF. For the CDR3, the DNA is TGTGCCTCCAGGGACTTTCCCTACGAGCAGTACTTC.

The chain combines TRBV4-2 with TRBJ2-3, with 8 nucleotides matching TRBD2. There are 16 residues in the CDR3. Looked up from germline, CDR1 is LGHNA and CDR2 is YNFKEQ. The V segment lost 0 bases and the J segment 1 base; nucleotides outside the gene matches: 3. Here the CDR3 reads CASSQDWRGGTDTQYF. The CDR3 DNA reads as TGTGCCAGCAGCCAAGATTGGCGGGGGGGCACAGATACGCAGTATTTT.

The chain links TRBV12-5 to TRBJ2-3; unclear D gene. The germline V gene encodes CDR1 LGHNT and CDR2 FRNRAP. V lost 6 bases and J lost 2, with 15 bases in between. CDR3 length: 15 residues. CDR3 sequence reads: CASGPGEAVTDTQYF. Here the CDR3 DNA reads TGTGCTAGTGGCCCCGGTGAGGCCGTCACAGATACGCAGTATTTT.

The chain joins TRBV28 to TRBJ2-3, with 7 bases identical to TRBD1. Germline CDR1 reads MDHEN; CDR2 reads SYDVKM. The CDR3 spans 16 residues. The ends lost 1 base at V and 6 bases at J; junction bases unmatched: 10. CDR3 amino acids: CASSLSTGPTPDTQYF. CDR3 coding DNA: TGTGCCAGCAGTTTATCGACAGGGCCTACTCCTGATACGCAGTATTTT.

In this sample, this clone turned up a few times. V gene TRBV27 combines with J gene TRBJ1-6; no definite D call. This CDR3 is 15 amino acids long. Trimming shortened V by 2 bases and J by 8 bases, and 13 bases separated the two germline ends. The germline V gene encodes CDR1 MNHEY and CDR2 SMNVEV (reference sequence). DNA of the CDR3: TGTGCCAGCAGTTTAGGCCCGGGGAGGGATTCACCCCTCCACTTT. Translation gives CASSLGPGRDSPLHF.